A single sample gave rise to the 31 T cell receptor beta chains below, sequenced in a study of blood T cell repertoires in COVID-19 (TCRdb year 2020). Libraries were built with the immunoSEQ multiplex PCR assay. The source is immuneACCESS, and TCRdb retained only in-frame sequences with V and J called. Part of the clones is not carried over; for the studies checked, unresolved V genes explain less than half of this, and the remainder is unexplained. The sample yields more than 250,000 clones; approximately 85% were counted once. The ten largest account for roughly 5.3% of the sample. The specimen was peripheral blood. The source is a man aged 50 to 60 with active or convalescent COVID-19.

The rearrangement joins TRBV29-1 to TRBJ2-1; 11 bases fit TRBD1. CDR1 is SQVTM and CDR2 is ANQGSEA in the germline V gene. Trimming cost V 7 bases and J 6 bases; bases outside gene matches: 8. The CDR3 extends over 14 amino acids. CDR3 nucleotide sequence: TGCAGCGCCGACGGGGACAGGGGGATCAATGAGCAGTTCTTC. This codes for CSADGDRGINEQFF.

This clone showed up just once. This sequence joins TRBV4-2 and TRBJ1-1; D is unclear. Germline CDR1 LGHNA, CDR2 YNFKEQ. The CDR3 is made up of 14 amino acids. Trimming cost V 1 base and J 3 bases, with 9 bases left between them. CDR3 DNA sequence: TGTGCCAGCAGCCAAGGGGGAGGGTACACTGAAGCTTTCTTT. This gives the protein CASSQGGGYTEAFF.

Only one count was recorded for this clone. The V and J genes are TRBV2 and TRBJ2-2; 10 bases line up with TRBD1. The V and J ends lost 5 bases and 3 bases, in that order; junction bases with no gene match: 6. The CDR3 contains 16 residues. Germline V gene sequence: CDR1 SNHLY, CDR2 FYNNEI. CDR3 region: CASSYRTGGYTGELFF. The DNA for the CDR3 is TGTGCCAGCAGTTACAGGACAGGGGGGTACACCGGGGAGCTGTTTTTT.

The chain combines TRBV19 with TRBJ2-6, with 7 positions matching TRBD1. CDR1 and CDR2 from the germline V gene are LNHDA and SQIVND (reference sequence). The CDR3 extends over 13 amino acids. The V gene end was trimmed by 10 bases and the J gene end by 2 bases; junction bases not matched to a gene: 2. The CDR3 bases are TGTGCCATCGGACAGGCTGGGGCCAACGTCCTGACTTTC. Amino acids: CAIGQAGANVLTF.

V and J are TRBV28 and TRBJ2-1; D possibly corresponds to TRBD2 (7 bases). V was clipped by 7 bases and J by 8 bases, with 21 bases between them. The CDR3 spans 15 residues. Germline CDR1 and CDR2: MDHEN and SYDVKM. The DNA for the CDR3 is TGTGCCAGCACCTCAACAGGGCTAGCGGTTCATGAGCAGTTCTTC. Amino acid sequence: CASTSTGLAVHEQFF.

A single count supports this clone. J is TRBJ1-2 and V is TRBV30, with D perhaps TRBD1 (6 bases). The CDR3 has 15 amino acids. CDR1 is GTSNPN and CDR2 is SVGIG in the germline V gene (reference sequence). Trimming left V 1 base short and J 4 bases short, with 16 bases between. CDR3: CAWSDDRFLVYGYTF. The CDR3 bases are TGTGCCTGGAGTGATGACAGGTTTTTGGTCTATGGCTACACCTTC.

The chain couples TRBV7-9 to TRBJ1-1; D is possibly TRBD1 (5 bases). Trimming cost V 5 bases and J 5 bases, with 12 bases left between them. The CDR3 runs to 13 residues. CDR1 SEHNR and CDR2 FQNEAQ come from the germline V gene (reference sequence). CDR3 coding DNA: TGTGCCAGCAGCCGTTGGGGGGTGACTGAAGCTTTCTTT. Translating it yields CASSRWGVTEAFF.

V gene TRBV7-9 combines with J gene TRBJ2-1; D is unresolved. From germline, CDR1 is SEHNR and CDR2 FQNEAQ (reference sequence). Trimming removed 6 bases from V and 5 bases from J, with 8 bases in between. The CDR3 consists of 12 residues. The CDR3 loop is CASRSLDNEQFF. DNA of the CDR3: TGTGCCAGCAGGTCCCTTGACAATGAGCAGTTCTTC.

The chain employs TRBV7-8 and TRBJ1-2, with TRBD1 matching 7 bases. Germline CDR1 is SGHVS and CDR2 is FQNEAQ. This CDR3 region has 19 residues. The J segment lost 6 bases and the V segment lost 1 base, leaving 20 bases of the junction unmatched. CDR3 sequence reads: CASSLERMDRTVRLHGYTF. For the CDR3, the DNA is TGTGCCAGCAGCTTAGAGCGTATGGACAGGACAGTGCGCCTCCATGGCTACACCTTC.

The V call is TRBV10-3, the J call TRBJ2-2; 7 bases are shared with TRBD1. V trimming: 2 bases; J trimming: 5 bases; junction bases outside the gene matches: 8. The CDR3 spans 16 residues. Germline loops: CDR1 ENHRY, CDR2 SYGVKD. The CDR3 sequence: CAISEMWDRATGELFF. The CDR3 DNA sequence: TGTGCCATCAGTGAGATGTGGGACAGAGCAACCGGGGAGCTGTTTTTT.

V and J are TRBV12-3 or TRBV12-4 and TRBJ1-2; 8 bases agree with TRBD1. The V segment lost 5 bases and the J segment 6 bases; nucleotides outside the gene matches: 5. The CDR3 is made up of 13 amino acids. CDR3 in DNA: TGTGCCAGCAGTGTCCAGGGGGCCCATGGCTACACCTTC. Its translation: CASSVQGAHGYTF.

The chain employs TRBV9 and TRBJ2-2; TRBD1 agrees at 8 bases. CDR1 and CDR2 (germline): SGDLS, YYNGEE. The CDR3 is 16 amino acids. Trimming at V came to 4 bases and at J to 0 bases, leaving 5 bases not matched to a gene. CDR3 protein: CASSPLDRANTGELFF. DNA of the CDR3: TGTGCCAGCAGCCCCTTGGACAGGGCGAACACCGGGGAGCTGTTTTTT. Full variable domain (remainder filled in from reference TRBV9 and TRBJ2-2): DSGVTQTPKHLITATGQRVTLRCSPRSGDLSVYWYQQSLDQGLQFLIQYYNGEERAKGNILERFSAQQFPDLHSELNLSSLELGDSALYFCASSPLDRANTGELFFGEGSRLTVL.

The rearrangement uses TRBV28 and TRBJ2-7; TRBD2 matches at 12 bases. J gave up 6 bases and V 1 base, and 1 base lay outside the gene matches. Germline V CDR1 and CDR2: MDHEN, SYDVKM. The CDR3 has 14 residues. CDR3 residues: CASSLSTSGSEQYF. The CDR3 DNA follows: TGTGCCAGCAGTTTATCGACTAGCGGGAGCGAGCAGTACTTC.

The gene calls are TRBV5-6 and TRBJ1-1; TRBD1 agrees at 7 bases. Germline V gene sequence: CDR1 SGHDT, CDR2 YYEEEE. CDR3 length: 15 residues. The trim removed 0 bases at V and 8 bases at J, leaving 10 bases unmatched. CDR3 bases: TGTGCCAGCAGCTTGGCTTTCAACACACAGGGGGAAGCTTTCTTT. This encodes CASSLAFNTQGEAFF.

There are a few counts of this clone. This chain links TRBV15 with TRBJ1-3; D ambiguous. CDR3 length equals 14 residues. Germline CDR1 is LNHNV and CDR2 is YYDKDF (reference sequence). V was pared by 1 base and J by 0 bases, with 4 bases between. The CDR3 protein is CATSRGDSGNTIYF. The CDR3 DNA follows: TGTGCCACCAGCAGAGGAGACTCTGGAAACACCATATATTTT.

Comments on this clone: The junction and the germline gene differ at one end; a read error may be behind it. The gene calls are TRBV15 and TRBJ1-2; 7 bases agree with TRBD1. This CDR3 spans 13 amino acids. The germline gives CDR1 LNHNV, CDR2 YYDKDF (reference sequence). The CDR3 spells CATSTGENYGYTF. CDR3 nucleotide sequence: TGTGCCACGAGCACAGGGGAGAACTATGGCTACACCTTC. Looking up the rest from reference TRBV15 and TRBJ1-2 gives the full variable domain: DAMVIQNPRYQVTQFGKPVTLSCSQTLNHNVMYWYQQKSSQAPKLLFHYYDKDFNNEADTPDNFQSRRPNTSFCFLDIRSPGLGDTAMYLCATSTGENYGYTFGSGTRLTVV.

CDR3 DNA: TGCGCCAGCAGCCAAGCGGGACTAGCGGGAGACAATGAGCAGTTCTTC. It codes for CASSQAGLAGDNEQFF. This sequence joins TRBV4-3 and TRBJ2-1, with 14 positions matching TRBD2. CDR1 is LGHNA and CDR2 is YSLEER in the germline V gene. The CDR3 sequence is 16 residues long. The trim removed 1 base at V and 5 bases at J, leaving 1 base unmatched.

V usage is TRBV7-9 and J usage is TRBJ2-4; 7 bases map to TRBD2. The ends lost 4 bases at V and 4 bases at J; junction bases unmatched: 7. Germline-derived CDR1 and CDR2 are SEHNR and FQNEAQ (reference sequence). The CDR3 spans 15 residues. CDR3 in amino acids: CASSSGGSKKNIQYF. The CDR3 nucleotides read TGTGCCAGCAGCTCTGGCGGGAGTAAGAAAAACATTCAGTACTTC. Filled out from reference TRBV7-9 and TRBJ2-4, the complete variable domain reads DTGVSQNPRHKITKRGQNVTFRCDPISEHNRLYWYRQTLGQGPEFLTYFQNEAQLEKSRLLSDRFSAERPKGSFSTLEIQRTEQGDSAMYLCASSSGGSKKNIQYFGAGTRLSVL.

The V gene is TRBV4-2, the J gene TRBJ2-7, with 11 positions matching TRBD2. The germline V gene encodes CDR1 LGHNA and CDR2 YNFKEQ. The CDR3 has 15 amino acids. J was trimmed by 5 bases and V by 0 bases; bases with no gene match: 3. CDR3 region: CASSQELAGVHEQYF. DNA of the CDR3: TGTGCCAGCAGCCAAGAACTAGCGGGAGTCCACGAGCAGTACTTC.

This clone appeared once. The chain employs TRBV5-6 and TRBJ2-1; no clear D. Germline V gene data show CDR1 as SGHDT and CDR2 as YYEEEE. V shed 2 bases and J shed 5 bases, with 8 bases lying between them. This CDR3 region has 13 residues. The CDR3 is CASSLLIDNEQFF. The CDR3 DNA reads TGTGCCAGCAGCTTACTTATCGACAATGAGCAGTTCTTC.

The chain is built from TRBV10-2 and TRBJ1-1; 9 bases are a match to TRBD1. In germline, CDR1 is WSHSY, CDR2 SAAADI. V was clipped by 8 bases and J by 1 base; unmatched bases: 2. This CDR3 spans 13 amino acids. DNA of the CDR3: TGCGCCAGCGGGACAGGGAAGAACACTGAAGCTTTCTTT. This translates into CASGTGKNTEAFF.

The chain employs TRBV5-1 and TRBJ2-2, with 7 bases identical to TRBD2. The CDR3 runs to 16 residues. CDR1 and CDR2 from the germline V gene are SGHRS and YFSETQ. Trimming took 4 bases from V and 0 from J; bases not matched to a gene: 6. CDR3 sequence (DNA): TGCGCCAGCAGCGTAAGCGGGGCCGCGAACACCGGGGAGCTGTTTTTT. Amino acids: CASSVSGAANTGELFF.

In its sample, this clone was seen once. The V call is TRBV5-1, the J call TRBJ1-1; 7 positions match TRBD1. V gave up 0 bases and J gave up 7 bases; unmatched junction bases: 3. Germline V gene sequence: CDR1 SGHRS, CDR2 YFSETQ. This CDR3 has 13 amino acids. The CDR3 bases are TGCGCCAGCAGCTTGGCCGGGACAGTTGAAGCTTTCTTT. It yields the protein CASSLAGTVEAFF.

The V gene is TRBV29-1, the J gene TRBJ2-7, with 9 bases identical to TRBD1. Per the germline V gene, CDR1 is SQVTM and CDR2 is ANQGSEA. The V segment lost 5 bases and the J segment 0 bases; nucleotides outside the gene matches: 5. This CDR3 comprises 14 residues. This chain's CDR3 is CSVKGQGSSYEQYF. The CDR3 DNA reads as TGCAGCGTTAAAGGACAGGGGAGCTCCTACGAGCAGTACTTC.

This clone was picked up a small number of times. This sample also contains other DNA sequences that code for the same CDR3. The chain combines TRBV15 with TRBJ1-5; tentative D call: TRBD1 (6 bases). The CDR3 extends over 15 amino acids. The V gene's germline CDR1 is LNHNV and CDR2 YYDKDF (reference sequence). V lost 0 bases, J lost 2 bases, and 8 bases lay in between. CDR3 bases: TGTGCCACCAGCAGAGATCCAGGGGGCAATCAGCCCCAGCATTTT. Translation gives CATSRDPGGNQPQHF.

CDR3 in amino acids: CASVFRVYQPQHF. DNA for the CDR3: TGTGCCAGCGTTTTCAGGGTTTACCAGCCCCAGCATTTT. The chain links TRBV28 to TRBJ1-5; perhaps TRBD1 as D (5 bases). The V gene's germline CDR1 is MDHEN and CDR2 SYDVKM. The CDR3 runs to 13 residues. V was pared by 8 bases and J by 7 bases, with 15 bases between.

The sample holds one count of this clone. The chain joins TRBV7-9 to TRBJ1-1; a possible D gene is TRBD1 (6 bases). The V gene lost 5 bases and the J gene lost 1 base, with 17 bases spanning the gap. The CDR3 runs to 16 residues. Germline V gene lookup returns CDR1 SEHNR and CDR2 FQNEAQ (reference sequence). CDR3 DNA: TGTGCCAGCAGCCCCGGGCGGACAGAGAGGAACACTGAAGCTTTCTTT. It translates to CASSPGRTERNTEAFF.

CDR3 sequence (DNA): TGTGCCAGCAGCGAAACGGGTGGGGGAGGGGACGAAAAACTGTTTTTT. Its protein product is CASSETGGGGDEKLFF. This chain connects TRBV3-1 (or the pseudogene TRBV3-2) to TRBJ1-4, with D maybe TRBD1 (5 bases). Germline V gene data show CDR1 as LGHDT and CDR2 as YNNKEL (reference sequence). The CDR3 is 16 amino acids. V was trimmed by 5 bases and J by 8 bases, leaving 21 bases between them.

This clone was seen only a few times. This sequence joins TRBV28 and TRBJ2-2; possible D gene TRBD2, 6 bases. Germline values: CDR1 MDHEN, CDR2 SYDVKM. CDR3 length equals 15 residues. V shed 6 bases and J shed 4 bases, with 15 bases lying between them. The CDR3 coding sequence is TGTGCCAGCAGACCCGACCGGGGAGGCACCGGGGAGCTGTTTTTT. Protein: CASRPDRGGTGELFF.

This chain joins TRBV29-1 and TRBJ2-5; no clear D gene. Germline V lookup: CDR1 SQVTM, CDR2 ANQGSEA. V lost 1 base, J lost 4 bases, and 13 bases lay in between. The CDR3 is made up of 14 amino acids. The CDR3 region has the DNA TGCAGCGTTGAAGGCCTATTATCGATAGAGACCCAGTACTTC. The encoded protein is CSVEGLLSIETQYF. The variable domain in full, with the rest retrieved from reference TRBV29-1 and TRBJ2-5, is SAVISQKPSRDICQRGTSLTIQCQVDSQVTMMFWYRQQPGQSLTLIATANQGSEATYESGFVIDKFPISRPNLTFSTLTVSNMSPEDSSIYLCSVEGLLSIETQYFGPGTRLLVL.

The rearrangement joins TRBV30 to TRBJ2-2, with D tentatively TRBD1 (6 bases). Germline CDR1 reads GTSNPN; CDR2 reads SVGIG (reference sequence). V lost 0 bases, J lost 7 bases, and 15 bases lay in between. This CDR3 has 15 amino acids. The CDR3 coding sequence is TGTGCCTGGAGTGTACTAAGGGGGACCGTCGGGGAGCTGTTTTTT. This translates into CAWSVLRGTVGELFF.